The 27 T cell receptor beta chains below come from one sample, sequenced in a study of long-term antiretroviral therapy in people with HIV. With survey level as its setting, the immunoSEQ assay was v3.0. Assay: immunoSEQ multiplex PCR; the TCRdb copy retains only in-frame clones and omits some. This table holds about 14,000 clones, about 80% found once. Sequences were derived from unsorted PBMCs, sampled 1.3 years before starting antiretroviral therapy. Every receptor here comes from a man aged 35 to 55 with HIV.

The chain has TRBV5-1 and TRBJ1-1, with 7 bases identical to TRBD1. V dropped 3 bases and J dropped 0; count of bases not matched to a gene: 2. The CDR3 consists of 14 residues. CDR1 and CDR2 from the germline V gene are SGHRS and YFSETQ. This CDR3 is CASSSGQMNTEAFF. In DNA, the CDR3 is TGCGCCAGCAGCTCGGGACAGATGAACACTGAAGCTTTCTTT.

This clone was recorded only once. The CDR3 loop is CASRSPGGELFF. CDR3 sequence (DNA): TGTGCCAGTAGATCCCCCGGCGGGGAGCTGTTTTTT. The V gene is TRBV19, the J gene TRBJ2-2; D unresolved. CDR1 LNHDA and CDR2 SQIVND come from the germline V gene (reference sequence). The V gene lost 6 bases and the J gene lost 7 bases, with 9 bases spanning the gap. The CDR3 is 12 amino acids. Complete variable domain (other parts from reference TRBV19 and TRBJ2-2): DGGITQSPKYLFRKEGQNVTLSCEQNLNHDAMYWYRQDPGQGLRLIYYSQIVNDFQKGDIAEGYSVSREKKESFPLTVTSAQKNPTAFYLCASRSPGGELFFGEGSRLTVL.

CDR3 DNA: TGTGCCAGCAGTTACTCGATGAAGGCCTGGGACGAGCAGTACTTC. As protein: CASSYSMKAWDEQYF. V usage is TRBV6-6 and J usage is TRBJ2-7; no clear D. Germline V CDR1 and CDR2: MNHNY, SVGAGI (reference sequence). The CDR3 totals 15 residues. V dropped 0 bases and J dropped 5 bases, with 14 bases sitting between them.

The V call is TRBV5-5, the J call TRBJ1-2; D not certain. Trimming took off 5 bases at V and 4 bases at J, with 15 bases between the two ends. CDR1 SGHKS and CDR2 YYEKEE come from the germline V gene (reference sequence). The CDR3 covers 14 residues. The CDR3 here is CASSPGQLSYGYTF. DNA for the CDR3: TGTGCCAGCAGTCCCGGTCAACTCTCCTATGGCTACACCTTC.

The chain joins TRBV21-1 to TRBJ1-5; the table's D call, TRBD1, was not checked against the DNA. TRBV21-1 is an annotated pseudogene. The CDR3 spans 15 residues. Here the CDR3 DNA reads TGTGCCAGCAGCAACCGGGACACTCAACATCAGCCCCAGCATTTT. Protein sequence: CASSNRDTQHQPQHF.

This chain links TRBV5-1 with TRBJ1-1; no clear D gene. CDR1 and CDR2 (germline): SGHRS, YFSETQ. Trimming pared 0 bases from V and 1 base from J, leaving 7 bases between. CDR3 length: 14 amino acids. The CDR3 reads CASSLGSGNTEAFF. CDR3 DNA sequence: TGCGCCAGCAGCTTGGGAAGTGGGAACACTGAAGCTTTCTTT.

The chain employs TRBV10-1 and TRBJ2-5, with D uncertain. The CDR3 covers 15 residues. Germline CDR1 WNHNN, CDR2 SYGVQD (reference sequence). V was shortened by 0 bases and J by 2 bases, with 10 bases between the two germline ends. The CDR3 DNA is TGCGCCAGCAGTGAGTCCAACTTTTTACAAGAGACCCAGTACTTC. The encoded protein is CASSESNFLQETQYF.

This chain links TRBV15 with TRBJ2-5; no firm D call. CDR3 length: 17 amino acids. Trimming pared 1 base from V and 0 bases from J, leaving 15 bases between. Germline CDR1 LNHNV, CDR2 YYDKDF (reference sequence). The CDR3 DNA follows: TGTGCCACCAGCAGAGGGTGGTTCGGATCCGACCAAGAGACCCAGTACTTC. Its translation is CATSRGWFGSDQETQYF.

The gene calls are TRBV11-3 and TRBJ2-4, with TRBD1 as a possible D gene (5 bases). Trimming cost V 0 bases and J 0 bases, with 9 bases left between them. This CDR3 has 16 amino acids. CDR1 and CDR2 from the germline V gene are SGHNT and YENEEA. The CDR3 sequence is CASSLDWGVAKNIQYF. DNA for the CDR3: TGTGCCAGCAGCTTAGATTGGGGCGTAGCCAAAAACATTCAGTACTTC.

V and J are TRBV27 and TRBJ2-1, with D unresolved. CDR1 is MNHEY and CDR2 is SMNVEV in the germline V gene (reference sequence). This CDR3 is built from 12 residues. Trimming removed 8 bases from V and 7 bases from J, with 12 bases in between. The CDR3 DNA reads as TGTGCCAGCCCTCGCGATTCGAATGAGCAGTTCTTC. It translates to CASPRDSNEQFF.

The rearrangement links TRBV30 to TRBJ2-5; D possibly uses TRBD1 or TRBD2 (6 bases each). The length of the CDR3 is 11 residues. V was shortened by 2 bases and J by 9 bases, with 10 bases between the two germline ends. Germline V gene sequence: CDR1 GTSNPN, CDR2 SVGIG (reference sequence). The CDR3 bases are TGTGCCTGGAGTTTAAGGGGGGCCCAGTACTTC. Encoded protein: CAWSLRGAQYF.

The chain couples TRBV5-5 to TRBJ2-2, with D perhaps TRBD1 (6 bases). Trimming stripped 2 bases from V and 1 base from J, with 12 bases between. CDR1 and CDR2 (germline): SGHKS, YYEKEE (reference sequence). The CDR3 extends over 16 amino acids. This chain's CDR3 is CASSFSSGENTGELFF. DNA of the CDR3: TGTGCCAGCAGCTTTTCGTCAGGGGAGAACACCGGGGAGCTGTTTTTT.

The rearrangement joins TRBV4-2 to TRBJ1-6; D possibly corresponds to TRBD1 (6 bases). CDR1 and CDR2 (germline): LGHNA, YNFKEQ. Trimming left V 1 base short and J 2 bases short, with 9 bases between. CDR3 length: 16 residues. CDR3 sequence reads: CASSQAQGTYNSPLHF. The CDR3, as DNA: TGTGCCAGCAGCCAAGCGCAGGGGACCTATAATTCACCCCTCCACTTT.

The V call is TRBV19, the J call TRBJ1-6, with a weak D call TRBD1 (6 bases). Germline values: CDR1 LNHDA, CDR2 SQIVND (reference sequence). V shed 0 bases and J shed 5 bases, with 8 bases lying between them. The CDR3 has 15 amino acids. CDR3: CASSIEGAHNSPLHF. CDR3 DNA: TGTGCCAGTAGTATAGAGGGGGCTCATAATTCACCCCTCCACTTT.

The V and J genes are TRBV6-6 and TRBJ2-7; unclear D gene. The length of the CDR3 is 13 residues. The germline gives CDR1 MNHNY, CDR2 SVGAGI (reference sequence). Trimming pared 6 bases from V and 2 bases from J, leaving 11 bases between. The CDR3 sequence is CASSLGPTYEQYF. The CDR3 region has the DNA TGTGCCAGCAGCCTTGGACCTACCTACGAGCAGTACTTC.

The chain uses TRBV20-1 and TRBJ2-6; D tentatively reads TRBD1 or TRBD2 (6 bases each). Per the germline V gene, CDR1 is DFQATT and CDR2 is SNEGSKA (reference sequence). V shed 5 bases and J shed 15 bases, with 14 bases lying between them. The CDR3 covers 11 residues. The CDR3 spells CSALEKGGLTF. The CDR3 DNA follows: TGCAGTGCTTTAGAAAAGGGGGGCCTGACTTTC.

The V gene is TRBV5-6, the J gene TRBJ2-4, with TRBD2 identical over 8 bases. This CDR3 spans 15 amino acids. V lost 4 bases to trimming and J lost 8 bases; unmatched junction nucleotides: 11. Germline values: CDR1 SGHDT, CDR2 YYEEEE. The CDR3: CASSLTGGPVDIQYF. The CDR3 bases are TGTGCCAGCAGCCTAACGGGGGGGCCAGTGGACATTCAGTACTTC.

The chain uses TRBV7-9 and TRBJ1-1; weak D call: TRBD1 (6 bases). CDR3 size: 14 residues. Trimming stripped 8 bases from V and 6 bases from J, with 19 bases between. Germline CDR1 and CDR2: SEHNR and FQNEAQ (reference sequence). CDR3 coding DNA: TGTGCCAGCGTGGGCACGGGGGGGGCCTCTGAAGCTTTCTTT. This encodes CASVGTGGASEAFF.

This chain joins TRBV7-9 and TRBJ2-7; perhaps TRBD2 as D (7 bases). The germline CDR1 and CDR2 sequences are SEHNR and FQNEAQ (reference sequence). V lost 11 bases and J 6 bases, leaving 20 bases between the germline ends. The CDR3 runs to 13 residues. As DNA, the CDR3 is TGTGCCTACCGGGGGGCCTGCTGGGGCGAGCAGTACTTC. Its translation is CAYRGACWGEQYF.

The chain's CDR3 is CASKGETMNTEAFF. The CDR3 nucleotides read TGTGCCAGCAAAGGGGAAACAATGAACACTGAAGCTTTCTTT. The J gene is TRBJ1-1, the V gene TRBV6-5; D is possibly TRBD1 (5 bases). This CDR3 comprises 14 residues. Trimming removed 7 bases at V and 0 bases at J, with 12 bases between. The germline V gene has CDR1 MNHEY and CDR2 SVGAGI.

The chain carries TRBV5-4 and TRBJ2-3, with D hard to call. The CDR3 is made up of 17 amino acids. V was pared by 4 bases and J by 0 bases, with 18 bases between. Germline CDR1 is SGHNT and CDR2 is YYREEE (reference sequence). As DNA, the CDR3 is TGTGCCAGCAGCCCGGCCCCACAGCAGATTAGCACAGATACGCAGTATTTT. This codes for CASSPAPQQISTDTQYF.

This chain joins TRBV7-2 and TRBJ2-1; the D gene is possibly TRBD2 (6 bases). The CDR3 consists of 16 residues. Trimming removed 5 bases from V and 0 bases from J, with 14 bases in between. Germline V gene lookup returns CDR1 SGHTA and CDR2 FQGNSA. CDR3 sequence (DNA): TGTGCCAGCAGCCCTAGGGGAGGCCGCTCCTACAATGAGCAGTTCTTC. Translating it yields CASSPRGGRSYNEQFF.

The chain carries TRBV19 and TRBJ2-1; 7 nucleotides line up with TRBD1. The V and J ends lost 6 bases and 2 bases, in that order; junction bases with no gene match: 7. The CDR3 is 15 residues long. The V gene's germline CDR1 is LNHDA and CDR2 SQIVND (reference sequence). CDR3 residues: CASRILDRTYNEQFF. DNA for the CDR3: TGTGCCAGTAGGATTTTGGACAGGACCTACAATGAGCAGTTCTTC.

The chain has TRBV2 and TRBJ2-7; 7 bases match TRBD1. The CDR3 consists of 13 residues. V gave up 7 bases and J gave up 2 bases; unmatched junction bases: 5. CDR1 SNHLY and CDR2 FYNNEI come from the germline V gene. CDR3 protein: CASKGGPPYEQYF. The CDR3 nucleotides read TGTGCCAGCAAAGGGGGCCCCCCCTACGAGCAGTACTTC.

This chain links TRBV12-5 with TRBJ2-5; D gene ambiguous. The CDR3 is 14 residues long. Germline lookup yields CDR1 LGHNT and CDR2 FRNRAP. V shed 1 base and J shed 9 bases, with 15 bases lying between them. The DNA of the CDR3 is TGTGCTAGTGGTTTGGGAGCCCTCAATTCTGCCCAGTACTTC. It yields the protein CASGLGALNSAQYF.

Here the CDR3 DNA reads TGTGCCAGCAGTTTATCGAGAACCCCGGGGTCCTACGAGCAGTACTTC. Amino acid sequence: CASSLSRTPGSYEQYF. The chain joins TRBV27 to TRBJ2-7; tentatively, D is TRBD2 (5 bases). V lost 0 bases and J 1 base, leaving 13 bases between the germline ends. The CDR3 is 16 residues long. Germline V gene lookup returns CDR1 MNHEY and CDR2 SMNVEV (reference sequence).

This rearrangement joins TRBV7-2 to TRBJ2-3; D ambiguous. The V end lost 1 base, the J end lost 0 bases, and 5 bases lay between the germline ends. The CDR3 sequence is 14 residues long. The germline CDR1 and CDR2 sequences are SGHTA and FQGNSA. The chain's CDR3 is CASSLVPSTDTQYF. The CDR3 DNA reads as TGTGCCAGCAGCTTAGTTCCTAGCACAGATACGCAGTATTTT.